This T cell receptor (beta chain) was observed in a study of shared T cell receptors in the human thymus. In this sample, this clone turned up a few times. This CDR3 region has 17 residues. Germline CDR1 MDHEN, CDR2 SYDVKM. V was cut by 6 bases and J by 2 bases, with 22 bases left in between. Some clones are missing from TCRdb's copy, which holds only in-frame ones; the method was immunoSEQ multiplex PCR. The sample records about 500,000 clones, around three quarters being singletons. This sample was also put to use in a study of human thymus T cells.

The chain uses TRBV28 and TRBJ2-5, with a possible D match to TRBD1 (5 bases). Sequencing input: thymocytes. This TCR was sampled from a boy less than two years old with a congenital heart defect. CDR3: CASSPRADGGDQETQYF. The DNA of the CDR3 is TGTGCCAGCAGCCCCAGGGCGGATGGTGGGGATCAAGAGACCCAGTACTTC.